This T cell receptor beta chain was observed in a study of T cells after posttransplantation cyclophosphamide. Study findings and constraints: Blood and skin or GI T cell repertoires showed limited TRB overlap. Recipient CMV seropositivity and CMV reactivation strongly tracked TRB clonality.

This related bone marrow graft donor gave peripheral blood on the day of marrow donation. This clone showed up many times. Its matching antigen is unknown. Germline V gene lookup returns CDR1 KGHSH and CDR2 LQKENI. J gave up 4 bases and V 6 bases, and 9 bases lay outside the gene matches. The CDR3 consists of 16 residues. The protocol was immunoSEQ multiplex PCR, while the TCRdb copy is restricted to in-frame clones and leaves out a portion. The sample has some 40,000 clones, none seen only once. The sequence came from a woman in her fifties or sixties in good health and a related stem cell transplant donor. The sequenced sample consisted of PBMCs. The chain recombines TRBV18 with TRBJ1-3; TRBD1 matches 10 bases. The CDR3 here is CASSPTGTGDGNTIYF. The CDR3 nucleotides are TGTGCCAGCTCGCCTACCGGGACAGGGGACGGAAACACCATATATTTT.